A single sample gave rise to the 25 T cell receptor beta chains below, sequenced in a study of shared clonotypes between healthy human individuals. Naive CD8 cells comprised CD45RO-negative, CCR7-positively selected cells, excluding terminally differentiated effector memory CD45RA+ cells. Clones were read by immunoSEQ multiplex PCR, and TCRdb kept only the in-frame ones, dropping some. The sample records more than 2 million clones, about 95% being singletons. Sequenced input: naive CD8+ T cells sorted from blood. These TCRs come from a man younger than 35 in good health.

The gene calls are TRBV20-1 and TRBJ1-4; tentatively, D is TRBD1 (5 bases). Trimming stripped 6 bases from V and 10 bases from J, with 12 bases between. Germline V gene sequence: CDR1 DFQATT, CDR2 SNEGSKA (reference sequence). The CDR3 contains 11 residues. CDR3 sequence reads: CSAAGGGKLFF. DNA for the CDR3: TGCAGTGCCGCTGGGGGTGGAAAACTGTTTTTT.

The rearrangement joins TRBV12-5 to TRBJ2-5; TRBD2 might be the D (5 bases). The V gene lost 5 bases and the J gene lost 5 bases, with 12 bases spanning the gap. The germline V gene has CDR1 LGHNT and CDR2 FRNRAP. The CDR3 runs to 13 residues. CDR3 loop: CASGPLGVETQYF. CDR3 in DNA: TGTGCTAGTGGTCCCCTGGGAGTGGAGACCCAGTACTTC.

CDR3 bases: TGCGCCAGCAGCCAAGGGGGGGCAGGGGGCATCTACGAGCAGTACTTC. This gives the protein CASSQGGAGGIYEQYF. This chain connects TRBV4-1 to TRBJ2-7, with TRBD1 matching over 8 bases. Germline V gives CDR1 MGHRA, CDR2 YSYEKL. The CDR3 has 16 residues. The J segment lost 3 bases and the V segment lost 1 base, leaving 8 bases of the junction unmatched.

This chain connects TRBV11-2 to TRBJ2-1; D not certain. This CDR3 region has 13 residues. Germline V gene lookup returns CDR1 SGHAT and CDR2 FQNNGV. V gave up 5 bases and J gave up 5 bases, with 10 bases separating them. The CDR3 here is CASSEALDNEQFF. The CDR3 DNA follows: TGTGCCAGCAGCGAGGCCTTAGACAATGAGCAGTTCTTC.

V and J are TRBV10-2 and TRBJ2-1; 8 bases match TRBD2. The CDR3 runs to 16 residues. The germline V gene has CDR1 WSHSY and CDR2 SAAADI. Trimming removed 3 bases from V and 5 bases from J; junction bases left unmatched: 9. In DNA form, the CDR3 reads TGCGCCAGCAGTGACGGCGGGCGGGAGGAAGACAATGAGCAGTTCTTC. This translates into CASSDGGREEDNEQFF.

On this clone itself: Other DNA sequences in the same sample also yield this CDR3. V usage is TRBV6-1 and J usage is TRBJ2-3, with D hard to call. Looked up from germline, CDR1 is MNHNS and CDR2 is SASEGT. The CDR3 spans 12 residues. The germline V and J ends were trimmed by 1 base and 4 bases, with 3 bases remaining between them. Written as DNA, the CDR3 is TGTGCCAGCAGTGAAGGTTCAGATACGCAGTATTTT. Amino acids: CASSEGSDTQYF.

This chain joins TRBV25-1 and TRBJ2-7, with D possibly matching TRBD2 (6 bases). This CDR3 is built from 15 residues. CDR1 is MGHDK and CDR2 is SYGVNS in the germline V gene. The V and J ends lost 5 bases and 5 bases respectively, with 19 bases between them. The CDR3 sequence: CASSPLSQGRNEQYF. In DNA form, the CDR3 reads TGTGCCAGCAGTCCGCTGAGTCAAGGGAGGAACGAGCAGTACTTC.

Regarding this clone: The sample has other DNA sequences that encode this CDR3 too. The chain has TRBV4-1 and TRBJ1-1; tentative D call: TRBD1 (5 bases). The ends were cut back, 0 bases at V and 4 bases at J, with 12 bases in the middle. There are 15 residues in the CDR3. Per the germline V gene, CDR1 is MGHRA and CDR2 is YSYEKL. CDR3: CASSQDRGEGTEAFF. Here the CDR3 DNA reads TGCGCCAGCAGCCAAGATCGGGGCGAGGGCACTGAAGCTTTCTTT.

As DNA, the CDR3 is TGTGCCAGCACCGGGACAGGGGGCGCCCACGAGCAGTACTTC. Encoded protein: CASTGTGGAHEQYF. The chain combines TRBV7-9 with TRBJ2-7, with 12 bases identical to TRBD1. The CDR3 runs to 14 residues. Looked up from germline, CDR1 is SEHNR and CDR2 is FQNEAQ (reference sequence). Losses at the gene ends were 7 bases for V and 5 bases for J; bases not matched to a gene: 6.

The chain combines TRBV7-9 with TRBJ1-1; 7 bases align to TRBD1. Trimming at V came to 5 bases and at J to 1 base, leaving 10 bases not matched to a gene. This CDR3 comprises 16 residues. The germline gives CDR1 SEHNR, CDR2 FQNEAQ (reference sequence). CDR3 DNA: TGTGCCAGCAGCCCGCAATGGGACAGAAGGAACACTGAAGCTTTCTTT. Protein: CASSPQWDRRNTEAFF.

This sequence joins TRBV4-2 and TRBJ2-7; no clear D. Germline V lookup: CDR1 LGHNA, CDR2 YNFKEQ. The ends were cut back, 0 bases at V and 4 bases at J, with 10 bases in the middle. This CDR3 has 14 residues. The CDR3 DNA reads TGTGCCAGCAGCCAAGATCTGGGGAATTACGAGCAGTACTTC. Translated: CASSQDLGNYEQYF.

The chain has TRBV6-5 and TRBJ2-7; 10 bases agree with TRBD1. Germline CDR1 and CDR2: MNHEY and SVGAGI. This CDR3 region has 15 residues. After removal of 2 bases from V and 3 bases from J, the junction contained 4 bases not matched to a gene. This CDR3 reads CASSYGTGADYEQYF. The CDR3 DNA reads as TGTGCCAGCAGTTACGGGACAGGGGCTGACTACGAGCAGTACTTC.

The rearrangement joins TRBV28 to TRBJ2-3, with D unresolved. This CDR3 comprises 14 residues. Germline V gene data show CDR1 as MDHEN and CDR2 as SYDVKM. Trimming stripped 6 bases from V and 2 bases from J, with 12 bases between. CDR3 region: CASSSGDPTDTQYF. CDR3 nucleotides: TGTGCCAGCAGCTCGGGTGACCCCACAGATACGCAGTATTTT.

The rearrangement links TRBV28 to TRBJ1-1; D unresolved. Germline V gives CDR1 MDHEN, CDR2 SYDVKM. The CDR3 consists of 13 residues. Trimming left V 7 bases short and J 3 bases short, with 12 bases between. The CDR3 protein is CASKGDGHTEAFF. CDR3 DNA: TGTGCCAGCAAGGGTGATGGTCACACTGAAGCTTTCTTT.

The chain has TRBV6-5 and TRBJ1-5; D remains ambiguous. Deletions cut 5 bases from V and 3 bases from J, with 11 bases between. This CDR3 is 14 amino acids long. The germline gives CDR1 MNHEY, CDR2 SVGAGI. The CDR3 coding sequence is TGTGCCAGCAGTCCCGCAGGTTACAATCAGCCCCAGCATTTT. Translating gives CASSPAGYNQPQHF.

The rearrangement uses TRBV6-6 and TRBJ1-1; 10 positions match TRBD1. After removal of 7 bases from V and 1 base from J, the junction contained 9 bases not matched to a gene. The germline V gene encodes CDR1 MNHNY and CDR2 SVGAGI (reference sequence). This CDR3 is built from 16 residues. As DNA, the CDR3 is TGTGCCAGCAAAAGTCCGGGACAGGGGAAGAACACTGAAGCTTTCTTT. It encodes CASKSPGQGKNTEAFF.

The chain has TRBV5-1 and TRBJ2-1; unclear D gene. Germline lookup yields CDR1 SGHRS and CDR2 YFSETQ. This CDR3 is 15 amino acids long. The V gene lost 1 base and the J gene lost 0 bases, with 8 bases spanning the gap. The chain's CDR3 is CASSLSQNSYNEQFF. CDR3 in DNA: TGCGCCAGCAGCTTGAGCCAGAACTCCTACAATGAGCAGTTCTTC.

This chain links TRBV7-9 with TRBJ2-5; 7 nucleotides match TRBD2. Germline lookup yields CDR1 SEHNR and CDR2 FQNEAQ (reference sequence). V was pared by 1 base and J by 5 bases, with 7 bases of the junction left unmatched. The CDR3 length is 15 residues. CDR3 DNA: TGTGCCAGCAGCTTAGACCCAGCGGGAAGGGAGACCCAGTACTTC. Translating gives CASSLDPAGRETQYF.

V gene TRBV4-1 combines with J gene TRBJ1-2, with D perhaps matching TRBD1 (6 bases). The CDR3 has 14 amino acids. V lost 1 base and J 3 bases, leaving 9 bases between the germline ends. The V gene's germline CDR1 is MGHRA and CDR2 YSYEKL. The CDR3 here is CASSQAAGDYGYTF. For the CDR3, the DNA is TGCGCCAGCAGCCAAGCTGCAGGGGACTATGGCTACACCTTC.

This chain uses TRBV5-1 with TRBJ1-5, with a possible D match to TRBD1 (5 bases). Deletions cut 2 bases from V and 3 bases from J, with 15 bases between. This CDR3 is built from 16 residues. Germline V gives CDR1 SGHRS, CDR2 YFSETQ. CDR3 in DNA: TGCGCCAGCAGCTTAGGGACCGGGACGGACAATCAGCCCCAGCATTTT. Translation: CASSLGTGTDNQPQHF.

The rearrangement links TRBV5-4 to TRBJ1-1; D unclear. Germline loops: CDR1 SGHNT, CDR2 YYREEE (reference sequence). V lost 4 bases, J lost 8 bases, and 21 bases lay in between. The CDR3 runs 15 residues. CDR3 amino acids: CASSPWELASGEAFF. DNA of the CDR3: TGTGCCAGCAGCCCCTGGGAGCTAGCAAGTGGCGAAGCTTTCTTT.

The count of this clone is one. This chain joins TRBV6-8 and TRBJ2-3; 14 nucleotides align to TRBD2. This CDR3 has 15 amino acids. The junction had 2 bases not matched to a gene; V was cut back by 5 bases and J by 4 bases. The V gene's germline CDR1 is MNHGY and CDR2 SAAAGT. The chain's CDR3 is CASSVTSGRADTQYF. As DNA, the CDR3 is TGTGCCAGCAGTGTGACTAGCGGGAGGGCAGATACGCAGTATTTT.

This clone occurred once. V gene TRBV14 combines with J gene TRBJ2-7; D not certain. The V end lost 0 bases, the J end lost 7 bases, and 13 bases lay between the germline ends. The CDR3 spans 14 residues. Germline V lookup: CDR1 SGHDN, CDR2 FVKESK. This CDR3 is CASSQEGSRREQYF. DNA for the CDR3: TGTGCCAGCAGCCAAGAGGGGTCGCGAAGGGAGCAGTACTTC. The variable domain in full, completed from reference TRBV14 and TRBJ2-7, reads EAGVTQFPSHSVIEKGQTVTLRCDPISGHDNLYWYRRVMGKEIKFLLHFVKESKQDESGMPNNRFLAERTGGTYSTLKVQPAELEDSGVYFCASSQEGSRREQYFGPGTRLTVT.

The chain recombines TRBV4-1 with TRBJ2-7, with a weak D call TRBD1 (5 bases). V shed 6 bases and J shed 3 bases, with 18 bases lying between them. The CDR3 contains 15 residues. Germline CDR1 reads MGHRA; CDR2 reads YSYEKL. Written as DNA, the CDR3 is TGCGCCAGCAGGCTTGGGGCGGATGGCTTCTACGAGCAGTACTTC. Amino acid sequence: CASRLGADGFYEQYF.

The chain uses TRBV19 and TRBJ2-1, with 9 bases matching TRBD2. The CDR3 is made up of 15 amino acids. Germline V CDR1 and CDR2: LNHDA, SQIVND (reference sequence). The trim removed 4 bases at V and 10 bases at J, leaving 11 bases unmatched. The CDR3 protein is CASSTRSGSFSEQFF. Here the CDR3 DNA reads TGTGCCAGTAGTACCCGTAGCGGGAGTTTTAGCGAGCAGTTCTTC. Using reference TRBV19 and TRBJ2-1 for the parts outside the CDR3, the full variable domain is DGGITQSPKYLFRKEGQNVTLSCEQNLNHDAMYWYRQDPGQGLRLIYYSQIVNDFQKGDIAEGYSVSREKKESFPLTVTSAQKNPTAFYLCASSTRSGSFSEQFFGPGTRLTVL.